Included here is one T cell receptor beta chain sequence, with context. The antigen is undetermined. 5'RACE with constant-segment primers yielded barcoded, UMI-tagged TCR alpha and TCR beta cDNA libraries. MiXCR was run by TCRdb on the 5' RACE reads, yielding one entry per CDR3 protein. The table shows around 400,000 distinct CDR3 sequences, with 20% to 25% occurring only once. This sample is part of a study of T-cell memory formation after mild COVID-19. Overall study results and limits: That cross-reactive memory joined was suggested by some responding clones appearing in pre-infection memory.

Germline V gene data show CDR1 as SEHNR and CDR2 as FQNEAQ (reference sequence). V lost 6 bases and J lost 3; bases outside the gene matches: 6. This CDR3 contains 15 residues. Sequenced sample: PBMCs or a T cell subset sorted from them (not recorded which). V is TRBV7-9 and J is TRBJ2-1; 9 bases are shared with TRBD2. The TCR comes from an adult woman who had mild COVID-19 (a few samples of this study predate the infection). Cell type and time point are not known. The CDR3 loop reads CASSFSGRGYNEQFF. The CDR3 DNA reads TGTGCCAGCAGTTTTAGCGGGAGAGGCTACAATGAGCAGTTCTTC. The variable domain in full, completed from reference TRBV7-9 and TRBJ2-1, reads DTGVSQNPRHKITKRGQNVTFRCDPISEHNRLYWYRQTLGQGPEFLTYFQNEAQLEKSRLLSDRFSAERPKGSFSTLEIQRTEQGDSAMYLCASSFSGRGYNEQFFGPGTRLTVL.